This T cell receptor (beta chain) was sequenced during a study of regulatory T cells in long-lasting Graves disease. Time point in this sample: persistent/refractory GD, antithyroid drugs over 5 years with positive TRAb. After RNA was extracted from PBMCs, the TCR library was made from it. American Thyroid Association guidelines defined how Graves' disease was diagnosed. CDR3 regions were amplified by Arm-PCR using iRepertoire HTBI primers to build TCR beta libraries. TCRdb re-analysed the multiplex PCR reads in MiXCR, keeping a single row per CDR3 protein. Counted here are 650,000 to 700,000 distinct CDR3 sequences, around 32% occurring once; the ten biggest clones make up around 42%. Study-level findings and limits: New patients shared fewer public clonotypes (roughly 910) than persistent patients did (about 2,700). Persistent cases favored TRBV28, TRBJ1-2 and TRBJ2-5.

As to this clonotype: Its antigen is unknown.

CDR3 length: 15 residues. V shed 1 base and J shed 1 base, with 10 bases lying between them. Looked up from germline, CDR1 is MGHDK and CDR2 is SYGVNS. The chain couples TRBV25-1 to TRBJ1-1, with a weak D call TRBD1 (5 bases). The clonotype originates from a female donor with Graves disease. The source material was peripheral blood mononuclear cells (PBMCs), sampled when the disease was refractory, from a patient treated with antithyroid drugs. This CDR3 is CASSECRGTNTEAFF. The DNA for the CDR3 is TGTGCCAGCAGTGAATGTCGGGGGACGAACACTGAAGCTTTCTTT.